The 24 T cell receptor beta chains reported below all come from one sample, sequenced in a study of cytomegalovirus exposure and HLA in healthy donors. PCR employed 60 Vbeta and 13 Jbeta primers. Assay: immunoSEQ multiplex PCR; the TCRdb copy retains only in-frame clones and omits some. The sample yields about 160,000 clones, roughly 76% seen once. Sequencing was done on a sample of PBMCs. The receptors were gathered from a man aged 60-69 years in good health and CMV-seronegative.

The rearrangement joins TRBV5-5 to TRBJ1-2; tentative D call: TRBD1 (5 bases). Between the trimmed V and J ends, which lost 4 bases and 8 bases, there was a span of 18 bases. Germline V gene sequence: CDR1 SGHKS, CDR2 YYEKEE (reference sequence). The CDR3 is made up of 14 amino acids. CDR3 nucleotide sequence: TGTGCCAGCAGCCTACAGGAGGGCCTCGGAGGCTACACCTTC. This translates into CASSLQEGLGGYTF.

The V call is TRBV19, the J call TRBJ1-5, with D perhaps matching TRBD1 (5 bases). V dropped 5 bases and J dropped 1 base, with 12 bases sitting between them. CDR3 length: 15 residues. Germline CDR1 and CDR2: LNHDA and SQIVND (reference sequence). This chain's CDR3 is CASSVTWTSNQPQHF. In DNA, the CDR3 is TGTGCCAGTAGTGTGACCTGGACAAGCAATCAGCCCCAGCATTTT.

This clone occurred once. The CDR3 spells CASSLPLGLAGGRYF. The CDR3 DNA is TGTGCCAGCAGTTTACCCCTCGGACTAGCGGGAGGGCGGTACTTC. V gene TRBV28 combines with J gene TRBJ2-7; 15 bases agree with TRBD2. This CDR3 contains 15 residues. CDR1 is MDHEN, CDR2 SYDVKM, per germline. V trimming: 2 bases; J trimming: 12 bases; junction bases outside the gene matches: 8.

The V and J genes are TRBV5-1 and TRBJ1-1; D might be TRBD1 (5 bases). The germline CDR1 and CDR2 sequences are SGHRS and YFSETQ. The ends were cut back, 3 bases at V and 0 bases at J, with 21 bases in the middle. This CDR3 spans 18 amino acids. This CDR3 is CASSSPRGVGSVNTEAFF. The CDR3 region has the DNA TGCGCCAGCAGCTCGCCTCGGGGGGTTGGCTCTGTGAACACTGAAGCTTTCTTT.

This chain joins TRBV30 and TRBJ1-1; the match to TRBD1 covers 8 bases. This CDR3 has 14 residues. V lost 7 bases, J lost 5 bases, and 12 bases stayed unmatched. Germline lookup yields CDR1 GTSNPN and CDR2 SVGIG (reference sequence). The DNA for the CDR3 is TGTGCCTCCCAGGACAGGGTGCGAGGAACTGAAGCTTTCTTT. Protein: CASQDRVRGTEAFF. Using reference TRBV30 and TRBJ1-1 for the parts outside the CDR3, the full variable domain is SQTIHQWPATLVQPVGSPLSLECTVEGTSNPNLYWYRQAAGRGLQLLFYSVGIGQISSEVPQNLSASRPQDRQFILSSKKLLLSDSGFYLCASQDRVRGTEAFFGQGTRLTVV.

This chain uses TRBV13 with TRBJ2-7, with no clear D. Germline lookup yields CDR1 PRHDT and CDR2 FYEKMQ (reference sequence). V dropped 6 bases and J dropped 0 bases, with 12 bases sitting between them. The CDR3 is 14 residues long. The CDR3 protein is CASRRQASSYEQYF. In DNA, the CDR3 is TGTGCCAGCAGACGCCAGGCCAGCTCCTACGAGCAGTACTTC. Drawing the rest from reference TRBV13 and TRBJ2-7, the complete variable domain is AAGVIQSPRHLIKEKRETATLKCYPIPRHDTVYWYQQGPGQDPQFLISFYEKMQSDKGSIPDRFSAQQFSDYHSELNMSSLELGDSALYFCASRRQASSYEQYFGPGTRLTVT.

Only a few counts were recorded for this clone. The CDR3 DNA reads TGCGCCAGCAGCCCTCAGGTTGGCCAATCCTCCTACGAGCAGTACTTC. This encodes CASSPQVGQSSYEQYF. The rearrangement uses TRBV4-1 and TRBJ2-7; the D is unclear. The CDR3 has 16 amino acids. Germline CDR1 reads MGHRA; CDR2 reads YSYEKL. Trimming took off 4 bases at V and 0 bases at J, with 16 bases between the two ends.

Comment on this clone: The junction and the germline gene differ at one end; a read error may be behind it. The chain has TRBV7-9 and TRBJ2-5; 8 bases line up with TRBD1. Germline V lookup: CDR1 SEHNR, CDR2 FQNEAQ (reference sequence). CDR3 length: 15 residues. CDR3 protein: CSSSTYQGARETQYF. The DNA of the CDR3 is TGTTCCAGCAGCACCTACCAGGGGGCGAGGGAGACCCAGTACTTC.

The CDR3 DNA sequence: TGTGCCAGCAGCCCCAGACTAGCGGGAGATTCGTACTTC. Protein: CASSPRLAGDSYF. The chain has TRBV14 and TRBJ2-7; the match to TRBD2 covers 12 bases. Per the germline V gene, CDR1 is SGHDN and CDR2 is FVKESK. V dropped 4 bases and J dropped 12; count of bases not matched to a gene: 7. The CDR3 runs to 13 residues.

The V and J genes are TRBV10-3 and TRBJ2-3; possibly TRBD2 for D (6 bases). This CDR3 comprises 17 residues. V was pared by 5 bases and J by 0 bases, with 18 bases between. Germline V gene data show CDR1 as ENHRY and CDR2 as SYGVKD. CDR3 in amino acids: CAISPHRGDPSTDTQYF. The CDR3 nucleotides read TGTGCCATCAGTCCCCACCGCGGGGACCCTAGCACAGATACGCAGTATTTT.

This clone was counted only a few times. The genes are TRBV7-2 and TRBJ1-6; no reliable D call. The V end was cut by 4 bases, the J end by 13 bases, with 11 bases between. Germline lookup yields CDR1 SGHTA and CDR2 FQGNSA. This CDR3 contains 12 residues. CDR3 sequence: CASSSPSVPLHF. The CDR3 DNA reads as TGTGCCAGCAGCTCGCCATCGGTTCCCCTCCACTTT.

This clone was detected a few times. V and J are TRBV19 and TRBJ2-2; TRBD2 might be the D (6 bases). CDR1 LNHDA and CDR2 SQIVND come from the germline V gene (reference sequence). The CDR3 sequence is 13 residues long. V shed 2 bases and J shed 7 bases, with 8 bases lying between them. CDR3 in amino acids: CASSIKGGGELFF. The CDR3 DNA sequence: TGTGCCAGTAGTATAAAGGGAGGCGGGGAGCTGTTTTTT.

The rearrangement links TRBV6-5 to TRBJ2-1; 10 nucleotides line up with TRBD2. This CDR3 is built from 15 residues. Per germline, CDR1 MNHEY and CDR2 SVGAGI. V dropped 7 bases and J dropped 8; count of bases not matched to a gene: 11. CDR3 sequence (DNA): TGTGCCAGCACCCCATTAGCGGGGGGCTGGGATGAGCAGTTCTTC. Its translation is CASTPLAGGWDEQFF.

CDR3 DNA sequence: TGTGCCAGCAGCGCCCCCAAAGGAGGGAACTATGGCTACACCTTC. This sequence encodes CASSAPKGGNYGYTF. This chain uses TRBV21-1 with TRBJ1-2. TRBV21-1 is termed a pseudogene. CDR3 length: 15 residues.

The V and J genes are TRBV5-1 and TRBJ2-3; 8 bases align to TRBD1. In germline, CDR1 is SGHRS, CDR2 YFSETQ. After removal of 3 bases from V and 2 bases from J, the junction contained 8 bases not matched to a gene. This CDR3 spans 16 amino acids. The CDR3 sequence: CASSSRQGPATDTQYF. CDR3 nucleotides: TGCGCCAGCAGCTCCCGACAGGGGCCCGCCACAGATACGCAGTATTTT.

J is TRBJ2-7 and V is TRBV6-6, with D unresolved. V lost 6 bases, J lost 3 bases, and 9 bases lay in between. The CDR3 has 12 amino acids. Germline CDR1 is MNHNY and CDR2 is SVGAGI (reference sequence). The CDR3 nucleotides read TGTGCCAGCAGCTCCTCAGGCTACGAGCAGTACTTC. Protein sequence: CASSSSGYEQYF.

V usage is TRBV11-2 and J usage is TRBJ1-2, with no clear D. Germline CDR1 SGHAT, CDR2 FQNNGV. V shed 2 bases and J shed 3 bases, with 7 bases lying between them. CDR3 length equals 13 residues. CDR3 in DNA: TGTGCCAGCAGCTTAAACACAGACTATGGCTACACCTTC. It encodes CASSLNTDYGYTF. The complete variable domain, with remaining parts taken from reference TRBV11-2 and TRBJ1-2, reads EAGVAQSPRYKIIEKRQSVAFWCNPISGHATLYWYQQILGQGPKLLIQFQNNGVVDDSQLPKDRFSAERLKGVDSTLKIQPAKLEDSAVYLCASSLNTDYGYTFGSGTRLTVV.

The genes are TRBV27 and TRBJ2-7; possible D gene TRBD2, 6 bases. CDR1 is MNHEY, CDR2 SMNVEV, per germline (reference sequence). Trimming stripped 7 bases from V and 2 bases from J, with 21 bases between. This CDR3 is 16 amino acids long. The chain's CDR3 is CASTRDGSGGTYEQYF. CDR3 coding DNA: TGTGCCAGCACCCGAGACGGGTCAGGCGGGACCTACGAGCAGTACTTC.

The V gene is TRBV7-2, the J gene TRBJ2-7, with 8 bases that match TRBD1. V was pared by 5 bases and J by 3 bases, with 6 bases of the junction left unmatched. The CDR3 covers 14 residues. The germline V gene has CDR1 SGHTA and CDR2 FQGNSA. CDR3 region: CASSARDRNYEQYF. In DNA, the CDR3 is TGTGCCAGCAGCGCCCGGGACAGGAACTACGAGCAGTACTTC.

The chain couples TRBV6-5 to TRBJ2-1, with TRBD2 matching 7 bases. Germline values: CDR1 MNHEY, CDR2 SVGAGI. V gave up 5 bases and J gave up 4 bases; unmatched junction bases: 2. The CDR3 is 13 residues long. The CDR3 is CASSLAAYNEQFF. The CDR3 DNA reads TGTGCCAGCAGTCTAGCGGCGTACAATGAGCAGTTCTTC.

The chain combines TRBV4-1 with TRBJ1-2; weak D call: TRBD1 (5 bases). Between the trimmed V and J ends, which lost 1 base and 8 bases, there was a span of 14 bases. Germline-derived CDR1 and CDR2 are MGHRA and YSYEKL. CDR3 size: 14 residues. Here the CDR3 DNA reads TGCGCCAGCAGCCAAGGGGCGGGGGTCAGGGGCTACACCTTC. This sequence encodes CASSQGAGVRGYTF.

This sequence joins TRBV29-1 and TRBJ2-1; D possibly corresponds to TRBD1 (7 bases). V was trimmed by 7 bases and J by 10 bases, leaving 8 bases between them. This CDR3 has 9 amino acids. Germline assignment: CDR1 SQVTM and CDR2 ANQGSEA. CDR3 DNA: TGCAGCGCAGGGGGGGAGCAGTTCTTC. This gives the protein CSAGGEQFF.

The CDR3 loop reads CASSLGVASLDTQYF. The CDR3, as DNA: TGTGCCAGCAGCTTAGGTGTGGCCTCCCTTGATACGCAGTATTTT. This chain joins TRBV7-6 and TRBJ2-3; D gene ambiguous. The V gene lost 1 base and the J gene lost 6 bases, with 14 bases spanning the gap. Germline V gene sequence: CDR1 SGHVS, CDR2 FNYEAQ. The CDR3 loop spans 15 amino acids.

The J gene is TRBJ2-7, the V gene TRBV4-1; TRBD2 aligns across 11 bases. This CDR3 contains 17 residues. Germline CDR1 MGHRA, CDR2 YSYEKL. V shed 1 base and J 1 base; nucleotides not matched to a gene: 6. CDR3 region: CASSQGAIAGGSYEQYF. The CDR3 bases are TGCGCCAGCAGCCAAGGAGCGATAGCGGGGGGGTCCTACGAGCAGTACTTC.